The TCR beta chain under discussion was sequenced for a study of tumor-infiltrating lymphocytes in primary liver carcinoma. CDR3 length: 13 amino acids. Germline CDR1 and CDR2: SGHAT and FQNNGV. Unsorted bulk tissue (about 18-32 mg) underwent RNA and DNA co-extraction. The authors made TCR beta cDNA from approximately 490 ng total RNA with a constant-region primer. ARM-PCR was slightly modified, and three nested multiplex PCR rounds with it gave rise to the TCR beta libraries. TRBV1-TRBV30 forward primers paired with a C-beta reverse primer drove the first two PCR rounds, roughly 10 cycles each. TCRdb ran MiXCR on the multiplex PCR reads and lists one entry per CDR3 protein. The sample carries about 130,000 distinct CDR3 sequences, 64% recorded once. Turning to this clonotype: The junction departs from germline at one end; a sequencing error may be responsible.

The clonotype originates from a woman aged 60-70 years with primary liver carcinoma and hepatitis B virus infection. The sequencing input was liver tumor tissue from sampling region 3. Specified subset: tumor region T3, left-lateral pole. The chain recombines TRBV11-2 with TRBJ2-1; the D is unclear. Here the CDR3 DNA reads TGTGCCAGCAGCGTGGAATCATACAATGAGCTGTTCTTC. Translation: CASSVESYNELFF.